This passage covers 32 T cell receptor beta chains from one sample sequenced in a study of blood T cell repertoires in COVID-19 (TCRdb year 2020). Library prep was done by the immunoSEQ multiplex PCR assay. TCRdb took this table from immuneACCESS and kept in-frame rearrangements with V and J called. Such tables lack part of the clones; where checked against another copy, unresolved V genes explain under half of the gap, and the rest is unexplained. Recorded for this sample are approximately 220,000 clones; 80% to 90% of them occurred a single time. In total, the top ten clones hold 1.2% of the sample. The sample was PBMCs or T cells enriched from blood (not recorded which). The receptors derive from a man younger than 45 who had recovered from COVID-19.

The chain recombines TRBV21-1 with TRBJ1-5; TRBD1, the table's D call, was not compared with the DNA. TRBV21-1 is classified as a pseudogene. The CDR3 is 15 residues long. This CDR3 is CASSADRGGNQPQHF. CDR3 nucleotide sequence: TGTGCCAGCAGCGCGGACAGGGGCGGCAATCAGCCCCAGCATTTT.

DNA for the CDR3: TGTGCCAGCAGCTTGAACCGCTTACAACACCCATATGGCTACACCTTC. Translation gives CASSLNRLQHPYGYTF. V and J are TRBV5-5 and TRBJ1-2; D unclear. Germline V CDR1 and CDR2: SGHKS, YYEKEE (reference sequence). The CDR3 consists of 16 residues. Trimming cost V 1 base and J 5 bases, with 18 bases left between them.

The CDR3 sequence is CASSVDGTRRETQYF. CDR3 DNA: TGTGCCAGCAGCGTAGACGGGACTAGGAGGGAGACCCAGTACTTC. The chain couples TRBV9 to TRBJ2-5; 8 bases align to TRBD2. Germline CDR1 is SGDLS and CDR2 is YYNGEE. J gave up 5 bases and V 0 bases, and 6 bases lay outside the gene matches. CDR3 size: 15 residues.

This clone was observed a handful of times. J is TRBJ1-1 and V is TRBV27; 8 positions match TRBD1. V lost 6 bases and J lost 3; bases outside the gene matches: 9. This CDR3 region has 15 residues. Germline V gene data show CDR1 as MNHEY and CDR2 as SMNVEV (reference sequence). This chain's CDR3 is CASSRPSGGYTEAFF. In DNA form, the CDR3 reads TGTGCCAGCAGCAGACCTTCAGGGGGCTACACTGAAGCTTTCTTT.

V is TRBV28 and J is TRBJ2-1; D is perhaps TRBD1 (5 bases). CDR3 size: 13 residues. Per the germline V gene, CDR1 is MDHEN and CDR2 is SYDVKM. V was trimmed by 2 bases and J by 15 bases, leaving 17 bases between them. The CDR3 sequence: CASSLGMTKGPFF. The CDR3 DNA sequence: TGTGCCAGCAGTTTAGGGATGACAAAGGGGCCGTTCTTC.

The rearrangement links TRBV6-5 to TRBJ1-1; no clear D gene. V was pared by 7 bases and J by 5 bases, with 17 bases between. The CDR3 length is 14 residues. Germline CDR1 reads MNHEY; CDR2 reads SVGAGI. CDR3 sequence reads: CASKMDGRGTEAFF. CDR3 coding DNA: TGTGCCAGCAAAATGGACGGGAGAGGGACTGAAGCTTTCTTT.

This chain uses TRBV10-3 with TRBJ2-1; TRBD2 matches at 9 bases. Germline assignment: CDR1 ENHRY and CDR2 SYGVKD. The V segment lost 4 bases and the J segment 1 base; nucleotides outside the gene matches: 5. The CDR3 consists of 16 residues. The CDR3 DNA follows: TGTGCCATCAGTGCAATAGCGGGAGAGTCCTACAATGAGCAGTTCTTC. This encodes CAISAIAGESYNEQFF.

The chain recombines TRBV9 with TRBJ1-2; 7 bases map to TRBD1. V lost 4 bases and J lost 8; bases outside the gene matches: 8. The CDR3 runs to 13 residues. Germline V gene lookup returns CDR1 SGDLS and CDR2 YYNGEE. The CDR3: CASSPRQGMGYTF. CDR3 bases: TGTGCCAGCAGCCCCCGACAGGGAATGGGCTACACCTTC.

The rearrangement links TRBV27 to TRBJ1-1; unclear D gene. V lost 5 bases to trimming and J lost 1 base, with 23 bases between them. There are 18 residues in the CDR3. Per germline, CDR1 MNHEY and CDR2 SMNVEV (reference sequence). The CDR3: CASSTNTGIKGSNTEAFF. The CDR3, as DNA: TGTGCCAGCAGTACAAACACCGGGATAAAGGGCTCGAACACTGAAGCTTTCTTT.

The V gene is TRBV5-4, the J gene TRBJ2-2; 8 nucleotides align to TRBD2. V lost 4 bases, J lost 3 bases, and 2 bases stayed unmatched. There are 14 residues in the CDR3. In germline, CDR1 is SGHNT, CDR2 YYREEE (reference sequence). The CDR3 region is CASSATSDTGELFF. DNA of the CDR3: TGTGCCAGCAGCGCGACTAGCGACACCGGGGAGCTGTTTTTT.

CDR3 coding DNA: TGTGCCAGCAGTCGCGGGGACAGCACAGATACGCAGTATTTT. Translation: CASSRGDSTDTQYF. This sequence joins TRBV6-2 or TRBV6-3 and TRBJ2-3; possible D gene TRBD2, 6 bases. The germline V gene has CDR1 MNHEY and CDR2 SVGEGT. CDR3 size: 14 residues. V shed 5 bases and J shed 0 bases, with 9 bases lying between them.

CDR3 sequence reads: CASSLQGGNQPQHF. As DNA, the CDR3 is TGTGCCAGCAGCTTACAAGGGGGCAATCAGCCCCAGCATTTT. The chain links TRBV7-6 to TRBJ1-5; possibly TRBD1 for D (5 bases). The ends were cut back, 2 bases at V and 2 bases at J, with 7 bases in the middle. CDR3 size: 14 residues. Germline V gives CDR1 SGHVS, CDR2 FNYEAQ. Supplemented by reference TRBV7-6 and TRBJ1-5, the full variable domain reads GAGVSQSPRYKVTKRGQDVALRCDPISGHVSLYWYRQALGQGPEFLTYFNYEAQQDKSGLPNDRFSAERPEGSISTLTIQRTEQRDSAMYRCASSLQGGNQPQHFGDGTRLSIL.

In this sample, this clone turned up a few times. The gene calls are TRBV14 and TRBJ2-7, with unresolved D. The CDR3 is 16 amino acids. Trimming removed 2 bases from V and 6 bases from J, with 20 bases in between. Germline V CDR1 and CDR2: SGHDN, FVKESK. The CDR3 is CASSQSRASQATEQYF. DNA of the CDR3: TGTGCCAGCAGCCAAAGTCGCGCCTCTCAGGCTACCGAGCAGTACTTC.

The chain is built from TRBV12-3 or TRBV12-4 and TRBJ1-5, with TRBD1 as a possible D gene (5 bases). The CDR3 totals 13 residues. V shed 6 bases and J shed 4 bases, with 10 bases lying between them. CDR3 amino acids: CASSIDSNQPQHF. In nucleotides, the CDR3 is TGTGCCAGCAGCATCGACAGTAATCAGCCCCAGCATTTT.

The CDR3 spells CASSLDGPRGAYNEQFF. The CDR3 DNA reads TGTGCCAGCAGCTTAGATGGGCCGCGGGGGGCATACAATGAGCAGTTCTTC. The rearrangement links TRBV7-9 to TRBJ2-1; 8 bases agree with TRBD2. CDR1 and CDR2 (germline): SEHNR, FQNEAQ (reference sequence). The CDR3 is made up of 17 amino acids. Trimming cost V 1 base and J 4 bases; bases outside gene matches: 9.

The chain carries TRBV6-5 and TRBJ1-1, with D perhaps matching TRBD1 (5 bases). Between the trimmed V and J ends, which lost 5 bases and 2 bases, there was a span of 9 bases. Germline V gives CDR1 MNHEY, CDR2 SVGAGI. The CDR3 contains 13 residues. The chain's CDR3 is CASSHGANTEAFF. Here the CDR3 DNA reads TGTGCCAGCAGTCATGGGGCTAACACTGAAGCTTTCTTT.

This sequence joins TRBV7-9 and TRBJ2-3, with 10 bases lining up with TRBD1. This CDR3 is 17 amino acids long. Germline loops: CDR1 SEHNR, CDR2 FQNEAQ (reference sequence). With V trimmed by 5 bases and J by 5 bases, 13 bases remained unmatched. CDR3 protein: CASSHVGQGGLQDTQYF. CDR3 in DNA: TGTGCCAGCAGCCACGTTGGACAGGGGGGACTTCAAGATACGCAGTATTTT.

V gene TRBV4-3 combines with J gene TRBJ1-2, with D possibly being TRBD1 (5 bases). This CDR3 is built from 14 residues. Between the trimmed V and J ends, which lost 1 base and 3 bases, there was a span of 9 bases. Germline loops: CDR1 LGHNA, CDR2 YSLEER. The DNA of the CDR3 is TGCGCCAGCAGCCAAGGGGTAGGGGACTATGGCTACACCTTC. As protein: CASSQGVGDYGYTF.

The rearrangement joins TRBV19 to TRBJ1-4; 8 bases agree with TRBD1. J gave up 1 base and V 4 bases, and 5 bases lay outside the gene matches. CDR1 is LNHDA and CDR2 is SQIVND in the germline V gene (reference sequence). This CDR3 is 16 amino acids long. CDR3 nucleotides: TGTGCCAGTAGTACAGGGGGCGAAGGAACTAATGAAAAACTGTTTTTT. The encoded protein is CASSTGGEGTNEKLFF.

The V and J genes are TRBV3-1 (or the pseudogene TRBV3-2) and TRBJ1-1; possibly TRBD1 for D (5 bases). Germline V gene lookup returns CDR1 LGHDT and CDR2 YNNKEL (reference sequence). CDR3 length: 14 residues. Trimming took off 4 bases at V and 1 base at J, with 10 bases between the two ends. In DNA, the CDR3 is TGTGCCAGCAGCCTCGGACACTCGAACACTGAAGCTTTCTTT. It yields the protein CASSLGHSNTEAFF.

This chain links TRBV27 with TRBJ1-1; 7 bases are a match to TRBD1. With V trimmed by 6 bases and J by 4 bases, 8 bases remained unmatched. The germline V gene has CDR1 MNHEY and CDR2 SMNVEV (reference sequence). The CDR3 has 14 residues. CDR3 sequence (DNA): TGTGCCAGCAGGATCGAGGGGGCTAGCACTGAAGCTTTCTTT. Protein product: CASRIEGASTEAFF.

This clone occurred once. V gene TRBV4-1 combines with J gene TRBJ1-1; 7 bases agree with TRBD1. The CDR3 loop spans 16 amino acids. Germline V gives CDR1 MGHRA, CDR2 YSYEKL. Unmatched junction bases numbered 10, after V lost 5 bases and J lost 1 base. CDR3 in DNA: TGCGCCAGCAGCATGGATAGGGGGCTAAGGAACACTGAAGCTTTCTTT. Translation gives CASSMDRGLRNTEAFF.

CDR3 amino acids: CASSLSGPGNTIYF. DNA of the CDR3: TGTGCCAGCAGCCTATCCGGACCGGGGAACACCATATATTTT. The chain uses TRBV28 and TRBJ1-3, with D hard to call. The CDR3 spans 14 residues. Germline-derived CDR1 and CDR2 are MDHEN and SYDVKM. Trimming shortened V by 6 bases and J by 7 bases, and 16 bases separated the two germline ends.

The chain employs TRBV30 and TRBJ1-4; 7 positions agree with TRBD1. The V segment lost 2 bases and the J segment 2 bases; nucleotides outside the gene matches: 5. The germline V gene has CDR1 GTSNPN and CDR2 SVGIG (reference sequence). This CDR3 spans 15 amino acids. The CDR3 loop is CAWSLPTGTNEKLFF. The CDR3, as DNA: TGTGCCTGGAGTTTGCCGACAGGGACTAATGAAAAACTGTTTTTT.

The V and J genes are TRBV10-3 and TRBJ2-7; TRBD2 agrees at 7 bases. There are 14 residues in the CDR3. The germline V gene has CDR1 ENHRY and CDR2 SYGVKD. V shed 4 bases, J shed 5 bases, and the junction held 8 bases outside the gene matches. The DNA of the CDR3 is TGTGCCATCAGTGCCGGGACTATTCCCCACGAGCAGTACTTC. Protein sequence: CAISAGTIPHEQYF.

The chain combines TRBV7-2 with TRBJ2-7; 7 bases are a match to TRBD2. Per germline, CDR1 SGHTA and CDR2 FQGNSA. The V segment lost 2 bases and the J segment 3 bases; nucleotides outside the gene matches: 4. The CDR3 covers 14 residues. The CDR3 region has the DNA TGTGCCAGCAGCTTACAGACGGGAGGCTACGAGCAGTACTTC. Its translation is CASSLQTGGYEQYF. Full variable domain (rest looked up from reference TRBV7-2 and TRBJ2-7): GAGVSQSPSNKVTEKGKDVELRCDPISGHTALYWYRQSLGQGLEFLIYFQGNSAPDKSGLPSDRFSAERTGGSVSTLTIQRTQQEDSAVYLCASSLQTGGYEQYFGPGTRLTVT.

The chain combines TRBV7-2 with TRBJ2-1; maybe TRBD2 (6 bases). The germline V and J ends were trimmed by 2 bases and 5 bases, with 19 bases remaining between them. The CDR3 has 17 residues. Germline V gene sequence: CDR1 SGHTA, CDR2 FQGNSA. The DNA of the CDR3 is TGTGCCAGCAGCTTACGAGTCGGGGGATCTGGGAACAATGAGCAGTTCTTC. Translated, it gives CASSLRVGGSGNNEQFF.

The CDR3, as DNA: TGTGCCAGCAGCTTAGCAATACAGGGTGCGAACACCGGGGAGCTGTTTTTT. This sequence encodes CASSLAIQGANTGELFF. The rearrangement joins TRBV7-8 to TRBJ2-2; weak D call: TRBD1 (6 bases). CDR3 length: 17 amino acids. Germline lookup yields CDR1 SGHVS and CDR2 FQNEAQ. With 0 bases removed from V and 0 bases from J, the gap between germline ends came to 11 bases.

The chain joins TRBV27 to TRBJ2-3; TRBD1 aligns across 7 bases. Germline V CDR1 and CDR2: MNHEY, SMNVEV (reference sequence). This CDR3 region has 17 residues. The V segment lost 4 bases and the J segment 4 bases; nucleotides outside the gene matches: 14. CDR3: CASSSRLRQGHPDTQYF. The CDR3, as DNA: TGTGCCAGCAGTTCCCGCCTGAGACAGGGTCATCCAGATACGCAGTATTTT.

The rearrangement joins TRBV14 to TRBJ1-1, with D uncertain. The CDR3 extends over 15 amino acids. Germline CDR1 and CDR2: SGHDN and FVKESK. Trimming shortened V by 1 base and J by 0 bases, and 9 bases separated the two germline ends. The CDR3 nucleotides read TGTGCCAGCAGCCAAGTCGGCAGCGTGAACACTGAAGCTTTCTTT. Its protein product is CASSQVGSVNTEAFF.

CDR3 DNA sequence: TGTGCCAGCAGGAGACTAGGGAAACCCTACGAGCAGTACTTC. Residues: CASRRLGKPYEQYF. The chain couples TRBV27 to TRBJ2-7; possible D gene TRBD2, 6 bases. The CDR3 loop spans 14 amino acids. Trimming pared 6 bases from V and 2 bases from J, leaving 14 bases between. CDR1 and CDR2 from the germline V gene are MNHEY and SMNVEV (reference sequence).

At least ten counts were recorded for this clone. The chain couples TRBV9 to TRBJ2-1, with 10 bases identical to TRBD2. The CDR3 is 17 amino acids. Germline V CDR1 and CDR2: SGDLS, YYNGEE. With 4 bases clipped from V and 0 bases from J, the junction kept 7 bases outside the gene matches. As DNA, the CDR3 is TGTGCCAGCAGCAACAAACTAGCGGGACCCTCCTACAATGAGCAGTTCTTC. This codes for CASSNKLAGPSYNEQFF. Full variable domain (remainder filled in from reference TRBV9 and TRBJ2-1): DSGVTQTPKHLITATGQRVTLRCSPRSGDLSVYWYQQSLDQGLQFLIQYYNGEERAKGNILERFSAQQFPDLHSELNLSSLELGDSALYFCASSNKLAGPSYNEQFFGPGTRLTVL.